This entry lists 30 T cell receptor beta chains sequenced from one sample in a study of T cells after yellow fever vaccination. In TCRdb, the 5' RACE reads were re-called with MiXCR into one record per CDR3 protein. This sample has 150,000 or so distinct CDR3 sequences, with almost 7% found just once. This specimen consisted of CD4+ T cells sorted from PBMCs, obtained 5 to 6 days after the first yellow fever vaccination. These receptors came from a man aged 18 to 30 who received the YFV17D yellow fever vaccine.

V usage is TRBV7-8 and J usage is TRBJ2-2, with D uncertain. CDR1 is SGHVS and CDR2 is FQNEAQ in the germline V gene. The V end was cut by 5 bases, the J end by 6 bases, with 7 bases between. The CDR3 extends over 12 amino acids. The DNA for the CDR3 is TGTGCCAGCAGCCGTATAGCCGGGGAGCTGTTTTTT. Translated: CASSRIAGELFF.

This clonotype was counted at least ten times. J is TRBJ1-5 and V is TRBV12-3 or TRBV12-4, with D unclear. The CDR3 is made up of 16 amino acids. V was pared by 2 bases and J by 2 bases, with 13 bases between. CDR3 sequence: CASSLPGTFGNQPQHF. Written as DNA, the CDR3 is TGTGCCAGCAGTTTACCGGGTACCTTCGGCAATCAGCCCCAGCATTTT.

The rearrangement joins TRBV9 to TRBJ1-4, with D perhaps TRBD1 (5 bases). The germline CDR1 and CDR2 sequences are SGDLS and YYNGEE. Trimming cost V 2 bases and J 6 bases, with 11 bases left between them. The CDR3 extends over 14 amino acids. The CDR3 region has the DNA TGTGCCAGCAGCGTTTCTCAGGGAGATGAAAAACTGTTTTTT. This translates into CASSVSQGDEKLFF.

This clonotype has ten or more counts. The chain joins TRBV6-5 to TRBJ2-5; maybe TRBD1 (5 bases). Germline assignment: CDR1 MNHEY and CDR2 SVGAGI. The CDR3 is 15 amino acids. V was trimmed by 4 bases and J by 0 bases, leaving 12 bases between them. The CDR3 DNA follows: TGTGCCAGCAGTTCCAAAGACAGAGACCAAGAGACCCAGTACTTC. It is translated as CASSSKDRDQETQYF.

This clonotype was recorded many times. Here the CDR3 reads CASSGAGTQETQYF. CDR3 sequence (DNA): TGTGCCAGCAGTGGAGCGGGCACCCAAGAGACCCAGTACTTC. J is TRBJ2-5 and V is TRBV6-1, with D perhaps TRBD2 (6 bases). V was trimmed by 4 bases and J by 1 base, leaving 10 bases between them. CDR1 and CDR2 from the germline V gene are MNHNS and SASEGT. This CDR3 is built from 14 residues.

Comments on this clonotype: One end of the junction fails to match germline, which may point to a read error. V gene TRBV19 combines with J gene TRBJ2-1; possible D gene TRBD1, 5 bases. CDR1 LNHDA and CDR2 SQIVND come from the germline V gene (reference sequence). The CDR3 has 17 residues. CDR3 protein: CASSGFLDRTSNNEQFF. DNA of the CDR3: TGTGCCAGTAGCGGGTTTCTAGACAGAACCTCCAACAATGAGCAGTTCTTC.

This clonotype appeared many times. The chain links TRBV5-1 to TRBJ2-2; no clear D gene. Per germline, CDR1 SGHRS and CDR2 YFSETQ. This CDR3 spans 12 amino acids. V shed 6 bases and J shed 3 bases, with 6 bases lying between them. The CDR3 spells CASKIDTGELFF. For the CDR3, the DNA is TGCGCCAGCAAAATAGACACCGGGGAGCTGTTTTTT. The full variable domain, rest sourced from reference TRBV5-1 and TRBJ2-2, is KAGVTQTPRYLIKTRGQQVTLSCSPISGHRSVSWYQQTPGQGLQFLFEYFSETQRNKGNFPGRFSGRQFSNSRSEMNVSTLELGDSALYLCASKIDTGELFFGEGSRLTVL.

Many counts were recorded for this clonotype. The chain is built from TRBV5-6 and TRBJ2-7; the match to TRBD1 covers 10 bases. Germline CDR1 and CDR2: SGHDT and YYEEEE. The V gene end was trimmed by 4 bases and the J gene end by 4 bases; junction bases not matched to a gene: 8. The CDR3 totals 15 residues. CDR3 nucleotide sequence: TGTGCCAGCAGCCCTCTAGGGGACAGGGGTTACGAGCAGTACGTC. It encodes CASSPLGDRGYEQYV.

This clonotype was observed at least ten times. This sequence joins TRBV4-1 and TRBJ1-1; no definite D call. Trimming shortened V by 2 bases and J by 7 bases, and 14 bases separated the two germline ends. The CDR3 spans 14 residues. Germline V gene data show CDR1 as MGHRA and CDR2 as YSYEKL. The CDR3 bases are TGCGCCAGCAGCCAATTAGGGTGGGTAGGTGAAGCTTTCTTT. The encoded protein is CASSQLGWVGEAFF.

This clonotype was picked up a small number of times. V is TRBV29-1 and J is TRBJ1-4; D ambiguous. The CDR3 sequence is 13 residues long. The germline gives CDR1 SQVTM, CDR2 ANQGSEA. Trimming cost V 6 bases and J 0 bases, with 8 bases left between them. The CDR3 sequence is CSVKSTTNEKLFF. CDR3 DNA: TGCAGCGTAAAGTCTACAACTAATGAAAAACTGTTTTTT.

The chain carries TRBV20-1 and TRBJ1-5; possible D gene TRBD1, 6 bases. Germline CDR1 reads DFQATT; CDR2 reads SNEGSKA (reference sequence). V was clipped by 6 bases and J by 7 bases, with 22 bases between them. The length of the CDR3 is 15 residues. The CDR3 coding sequence is TGCAGTGCACCATCTGGGGACATTGGGTACCAGCCCCAGCATTTT. Translated, it gives CSAPSGDIGYQPQHF.

This clonotype has ten or more counts. The rearrangement links TRBV28 to TRBJ2-5; possible D gene TRBD2, 5 bases. V gave up 5 bases and J gave up 2 bases, with 15 bases separating them. Germline V lookup: CDR1 MDHEN, CDR2 SYDVKM. The CDR3 spans 15 residues. The CDR3 region is CASSPSPGIQETQYF. DNA of the CDR3: TGTGCCAGCAGTCCCTCGCCCGGGATTCAAGAGACCCAGTACTTC.

In this sample, this clonotype turned up a few times. The rearrangement joins TRBV5-1 to TRBJ1-2; 7 positions agree with TRBD1. In germline, CDR1 is SGHRS, CDR2 YFSETQ. The CDR3 is 13 amino acids. After removal of 0 bases from V and 7 bases from J, the junction contained 3 bases not matched to a gene. DNA for the CDR3: TGCGCCAGCAGCTTGGAGGGGGCTCGTGGCTACACCTTC. Protein: CASSLEGARGYTF.

This clonotype was seen ten or more times. The chain employs TRBV6-5 and TRBJ1-6; TRBD1 matches 10 bases. The germline CDR1 and CDR2 sequences are MNHEY and SVGAGI. Unmatched junction bases numbered 4, after V lost 6 bases and J lost 8 bases. This CDR3 has 14 amino acids. This CDR3 is CASSRTGGDSPLHF. CDR3 DNA: TGTGCCAGCAGCCGGACAGGGGGAGATTCACCCCTCCACTTT.

This clonotype was seen repeatedly, ten times or more. This sequence joins TRBV6-5 and TRBJ2-7; 8 positions match TRBD2. CDR1 and CDR2 from the germline V gene are MNHEY and SVGAGI. The CDR3 extends over 14 amino acids. J lost 6 bases, V lost 1 base, and 5 bases had no gene match. The CDR3 nucleotides are TGTGCCAGCAGTTACTTTGCGGGGGGTCTCGAGCAGTACTTC. Protein product: CASSYFAGGLEQYF.

The chain uses TRBV20-1 and TRBJ2-1, with 11 bases fitting TRBD2. V shed 6 bases, J shed 10 bases, and the junction held 14 bases outside the gene matches. This CDR3 has 15 residues. Germline lookup yields CDR1 DFQATT and CDR2 SNEGSKA (reference sequence). The CDR3 here is CSAPGGSGGGFEQFF. The CDR3 coding sequence is TGCAGTGCACCAGGTGGTAGCGGGGGGGGGTTCGAGCAGTTCTTC.

This clonotype was seen repeatedly, ten times or more. V and J are TRBV10-3 and TRBJ2-2; weak D call: TRBD1 (6 bases). The CDR3 length is 15 residues. Germline CDR1 reads ENHRY; CDR2 reads SYGVKD. V lost 4 bases and J 1 base, leaving 10 bases between the germline ends. The CDR3 loop reads CAISAQGRNTGELFF. CDR3 coding DNA: TGTGCCATCAGTGCCCAGGGGCGGAACACCGGGGAGCTGTTTTTT.

Comments on this clonotype: A single base separates this from a much larger clone, so it may be a read error. The chain is built from TRBV4-3 and TRBJ1-4; TRBD1 aligns across 10 bases. The CDR3 is made up of 18 amino acids. Germline V lookup: CDR1 LGHNA, CDR2 YSLEER. Here the CDR3 reads CASSEEATWTGGNEKLFF. CDR3 in DNA: TGCGCCAGCAGCGAAGAAGCTACCTGGACAGGGGGAAATGAAAAACTGTTTTTT.

Concerning this clonotype itself: A read error is possible here, since a much larger clone lies one base away. This chain links TRBV29-1 with TRBJ2-7, with 8 nucleotides matching TRBD2. The V and J ends lost 0 bases and 0 bases, in that order; junction bases with no gene match: 13. The CDR3 sequence is 18 residues long. Germline assignment: CDR1 SQVTM and CDR2 ANQGSEA. The CDR3 DNA is TGCAGCGTTGAAGATCGGGGTTTGGCAGCGGGAGTCTCCTACGAGCAGTACTTC. Protein sequence: CSVEDRGLAAGVSYEQYF.

The chain links TRBV7-3 to TRBJ2-7, with D perhaps assigned TRBD1 or TRBD2 (6 bases each). Germline V gene lookup returns CDR1 SGHTA and CDR2 FQGTGA. Trimming cost V 5 bases and J 3 bases, with 14 bases left between them. This CDR3 has 14 amino acids. CDR3: CASSRDRGLYEQYF. CDR3 coding DNA: TGTGCCAGCAGCCGTGACCGGGGGCTCTACGAGCAGTACTTC.

This clonotype was seen a few times. The chain has TRBV20-1 and TRBJ2-5, with D perhaps matching TRBD1 or TRBD2 (5 bases each). The CDR3 sequence is 12 residues long. Trimming cost V 6 bases and J 7 bases, with 15 bases left between them. In germline, CDR1 is DFQATT, CDR2 SNEGSKA (reference sequence). CDR3 sequence reads: CSASRDPGTQYF. Written as DNA, the CDR3 is TGCAGTGCGAGTAGGGACCCTGGGACCCAGTACTTC.

This clonotype was observed many times. This chain uses TRBV6-5 with TRBJ2-7, with 8 bases matching TRBD1. The ends lost 3 bases at V and 8 bases at J; junction bases unmatched: 12. CDR1 MNHEY and CDR2 SVGAGI come from the germline V gene. This CDR3 is 15 amino acids long. CDR3 in DNA: TGTGCCAGCAGTTATCGACAGGGGAACTCATTGAAGCAGTACGTC. Protein sequence: CASSYRQGNSLKQYV.

This clonotype has ten or more counts. This rearrangement joins TRBV7-3 to TRBJ2-3, with 11 nucleotides matching TRBD2. The trim removed 1 base at V and 4 bases at J, leaving 7 bases unmatched. This CDR3 is built from 17 residues. Germline lookup yields CDR1 SGHTA and CDR2 FQGTGA. The CDR3 reads CASSLRELAGVADTQYF. In DNA form, the CDR3 reads TGTGCCAGCAGCTTAAGGGAACTAGCGGGGGTGGCAGATACGCAGTATTTT.

This chain connects TRBV4-2 to TRBJ1-1, with TRBD1 matching 8 bases. V gave up 4 bases and J gave up 11 bases; unmatched junction bases: 9. The CDR3 sequence is 13 residues long. Germline assignment: CDR1 LGHNA and CDR2 YNFKEQ. This CDR3 reads CASSPGQGAVAFF. CDR3 DNA: TGTGCCAGCAGCCCTGGGCAGGGGGCTGTGGCTTTCTTT.

With regard to this clonotype: With a much larger clone just one base away, this may be a read error. V usage is TRBV7-2 and J usage is TRBJ2-3; 8 bases match TRBD2. V lost 5 bases, J lost 5 bases, and 12 bases stayed unmatched. The CDR3 runs 16 residues. Germline V CDR1 and CDR2: SGHTA, FQGNSA. The CDR3, as DNA: TGTGCCAGCAGCCGAGGGCTTAGCGGGACGGGAGATACGCAGTATTTT. Protein product: CASSRGLSGTGDTQYF.

The J gene is TRBJ2-7, the V gene TRBV20-1; D ambiguous. This CDR3 is built from 12 residues. Germline V gene lookup returns CDR1 DFQATT and CDR2 SNEGSKA (reference sequence). Trimming removed 5 bases at V and 2 bases at J, with 10 bases between. The CDR3 DNA reads TGCAGTGCTCACACGGACGCCTACGAGCAGTACGTC. Amino acids: CSAHTDAYEQYV.

The gene calls are TRBV9 and TRBJ1-1; 10 nucleotides align to TRBD1. Germline CDR1 SGDLS, CDR2 YYNGEE. The CDR3 spans 15 residues. V gave up 5 bases and J gave up 4 bases; unmatched junction bases: 8. The CDR3: CASSGGQGEVTEAFF. In DNA form, the CDR3 reads TGTGCCAGCAGTGGAGGACAGGGGGAAGTCACTGAAGCTTTCTTT.

V usage is TRBV5-1 and J usage is TRBJ1-4; no firm D call. The V end lost 6 bases, the J end lost 0 bases, and 12 bases lay between the germline ends. Looked up from germline, CDR1 is SGHRS and CDR2 is YFSETQ. The CDR3 spans 15 residues. Here the CDR3 DNA reads TGCGCCAGCACTATGTGGCCTGCAACTAATGAAAAACTGTTTTTT. It translates to CASTMWPATNEKLFF.

At least ten counts were recorded for this clonotype. J is TRBJ2-5 and V is TRBV25-1; 8 positions match TRBD1. CDR1 is MGHDK, CDR2 SYGVNS, per germline. Losses at the gene ends were 3 bases for V and 5 bases for J; bases not matched to a gene: 5. The CDR3 is made up of 14 amino acids. The CDR3 region is CASSDKTGGETQYF. CDR3 nucleotide sequence: TGTGCCAGCAGTGACAAAACAGGGGGTGAGACCCAGTACTTC. Variable domain in full (rest from reference TRBV25-1 and TRBJ2-5): EADIYQTPRYLVIGTGKKITLECSQTMGHDKMYWYQQDPGMELHLIHYSYGVNSTEKGDLSSESTVSRIRTEHFPLTLESARPSHTSQYLCASSDKTGGETQYFGPGTRLLVL.

This clonotype was counted many times. V is TRBV2 and J is TRBJ1-1; TRBD1 matches 7 bases. Germline V gene data show CDR1 as SNHLY and CDR2 as FYNNEI. Trimming cost V 6 bases and J 1 base; bases outside gene matches: 5. The CDR3 is made up of 14 amino acids. CDR3 sequence (DNA): TGTGCCAGCAGCGAGACAGGGAAGAACACTGAAGCTTTCTTT. Its protein product is CASSETGKNTEAFF.